The source of this T cell receptor beta chain is a study of radiotherapy plus CTLA-4 blockade in lung cancer. TCRdb's copy holds only in-frame clones and misses some; the assay was immunoSEQ multiplex PCR. Counted here are tens of thousands of clones, 70% to 85% occurring once; the ten biggest clones make up approximately 8.3%. The CDR3 covers 11 residues. Looked up from germline, CDR1 is GTSNPN and CDR2 is SVGIG (reference sequence). Trimming took 1 base from V and 6 from J, leaving 4 bases between them. The TCR sequence derives from a human donor with non-small cell lung cancer who had stable disease on radiotherapy plus ipilimumab. This chain connects TRBV30 to TRBJ1-3; D is uncertain. The specimen was peripheral blood, collected from a patient treated with radiotherapy plus ipilimumab. CDR3 DNA sequence: TGTGCCTGGAGTGGGCAAAACACCATATATTTT. This gives the protein CAWSGQNTIYF.